This T cell receptor beta chain was sequenced in a study of identical twins. With regard to this clonotype: No antigen is known for it.

TCRdb re-derived calls from the 5' RACE reads in MiXCR, one entry per CDR3 protein. The sample gives some 1,700,000 distinct CDR3 sequences, around 33% of which show up once; 0.25% to 0.3% is in the top ten. CDR1 is DFQATT, CDR2 SNEGSKA, per germline (reference sequence). V dropped 1 base and J dropped 2 bases, with 9 bases sitting between them. The CDR3 sequence is 13 residues long. Study-level points and caveats: For monozygotic twins, models underestimated out-of-frame TCR alpha sharing.

The sample comprised cord blood. This receptor was obtained from a newborn girl in good health. V and J are TRBV20-1 and TRBJ2-7; perhaps TRBD1 as D (5 bases). The chain's CDR3 is CSARGTPPYEQYF. The DNA for the CDR3 is TGCAGTGCTAGAGGGACACCTCCCTACGAGCAGTACTTC.